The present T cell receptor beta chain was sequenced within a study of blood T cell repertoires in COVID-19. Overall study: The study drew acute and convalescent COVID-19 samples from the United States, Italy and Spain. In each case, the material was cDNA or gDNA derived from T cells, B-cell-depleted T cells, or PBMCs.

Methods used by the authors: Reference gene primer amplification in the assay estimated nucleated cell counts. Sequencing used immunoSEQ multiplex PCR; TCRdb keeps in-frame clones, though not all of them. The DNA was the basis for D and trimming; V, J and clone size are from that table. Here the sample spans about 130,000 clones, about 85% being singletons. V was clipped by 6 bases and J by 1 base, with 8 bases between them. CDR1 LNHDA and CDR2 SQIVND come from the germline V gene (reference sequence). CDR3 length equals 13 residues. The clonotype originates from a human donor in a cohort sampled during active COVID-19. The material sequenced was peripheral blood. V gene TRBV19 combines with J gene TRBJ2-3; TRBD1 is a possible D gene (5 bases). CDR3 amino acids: CASRPRGTDTQYF. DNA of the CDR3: TGTGCCAGTAGACCCAGGGGCACAGATACGCAGTATTTT.